Sequencing of this T cell receptor beta chain was carried out in a study of Tregs in tolerant kidney transplant recipients. Germline values: CDR1 DFQATT, CDR2 SNEGSKA (reference sequence). The CDR3 loop spans 10 amino acids. With 2 bases removed from V and 4 bases from J, the gap between germline ends came to 0 bases. Only in-frame clones appear in the TCRdb table, and some are missing; sequencing was by immunoSEQ multiplex PCR. Of around 66,000 clones in the sample, 70% to 90% are singletons; the top ten hold roughly 2%. This sequence originates from a human donor who received a combined kidney and bone marrow transplant. Sequences were derived from Tregs from blood, sampled before the transplant. This chain uses TRBV20-1 with TRBJ2-1, with unresolved D. The DNA for the CDR3 is TGCAGTGCTAGATACAATGAGCAGTTCTTC. It encodes CSARYNEQFF.